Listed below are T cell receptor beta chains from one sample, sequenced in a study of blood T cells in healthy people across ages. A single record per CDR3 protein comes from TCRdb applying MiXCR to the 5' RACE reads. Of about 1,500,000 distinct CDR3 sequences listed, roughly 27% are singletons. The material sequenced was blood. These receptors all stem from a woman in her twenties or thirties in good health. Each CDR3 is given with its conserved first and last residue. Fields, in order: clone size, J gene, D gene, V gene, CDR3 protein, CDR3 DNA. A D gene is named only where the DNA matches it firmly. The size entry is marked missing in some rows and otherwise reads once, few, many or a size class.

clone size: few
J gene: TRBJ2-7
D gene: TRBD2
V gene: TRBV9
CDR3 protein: CASSVEMGLAVYEQYF
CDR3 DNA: TGTGCCAGCAGCGTAGAGATGGGTCTAGCGGTATACGAGCAGTACTTC

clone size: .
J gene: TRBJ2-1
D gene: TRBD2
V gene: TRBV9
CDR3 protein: CASSVEAGGQNEQFF
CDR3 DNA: TGTGCCAGCAGCGTAGAAGCGGGGGGGCAGAATGAGCAGTTCTTC

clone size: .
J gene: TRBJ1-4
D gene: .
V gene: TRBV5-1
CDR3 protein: CASSLGGVVYEKLFF
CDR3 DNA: TGCGCCAGCAGCTTGGGAGGGGTCGTCTATGAAAAACTGTTTTTT

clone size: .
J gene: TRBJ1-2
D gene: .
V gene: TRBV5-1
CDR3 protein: CASSRDAGLGGYTF
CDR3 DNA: TGCGCCAGCAGCCGGGACGCCGGACTCGGCGGCTACACCTTC

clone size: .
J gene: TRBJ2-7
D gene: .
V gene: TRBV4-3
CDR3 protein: CASSQVSRTFNEQYF
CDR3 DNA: TGCGCCAGCAGCCAAGTCTCGAGGACTTTCAACGAGCAGTACTTC

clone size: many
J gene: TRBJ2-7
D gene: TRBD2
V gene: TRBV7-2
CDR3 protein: CASSLGGGGGQSEQYF
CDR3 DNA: TGTGCCAGCAGCTTAGGTGGGGGGGGAGGGCAGAGCGAGCAGTACTTC

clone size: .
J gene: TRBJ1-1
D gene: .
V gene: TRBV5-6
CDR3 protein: CASSWTGINTEAFF
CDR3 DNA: TGTGCCAGCAGTTGGACGGGGATTAACACTGAAGCTTTCTTT

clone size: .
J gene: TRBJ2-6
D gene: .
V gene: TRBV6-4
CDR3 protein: CASSDLGTF
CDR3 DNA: TGTGCCAGCAGTGACCTTGGGACTTTC

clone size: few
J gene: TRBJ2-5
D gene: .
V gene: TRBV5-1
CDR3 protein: CASSSAGLQVWETQYF
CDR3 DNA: TGCGCCAGCAGCTCGGCGGGACTCCAGGTTTGGGAGACCCAGTACTTC

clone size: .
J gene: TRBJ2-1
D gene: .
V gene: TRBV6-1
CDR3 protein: CARSEGGQRARKQFF
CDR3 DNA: TGTGCCCGCAGTGAAGGGGGACAGCGGGCAAGGAAGCAGTTCTTC

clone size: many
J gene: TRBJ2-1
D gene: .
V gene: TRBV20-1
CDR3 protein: CSARVFQNPGNEQFF
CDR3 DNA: TGCAGTGCTAGAGTATTCCAGAATCCCGGGAATGAGCAGTTCTTC

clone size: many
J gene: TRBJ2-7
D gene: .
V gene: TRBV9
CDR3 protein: CASSVGGGGYEQYF
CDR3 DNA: TGTGCCAGCAGCGTCGGAGGGGGCGGGTACGAGCAGTACTTC

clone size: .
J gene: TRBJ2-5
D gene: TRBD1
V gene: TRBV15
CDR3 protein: CAISRDDARGSETQYF
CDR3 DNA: TGTGCCATCAGCAGAGATGACGCCAGGGGGTCAGAGACCCAGTACTTC

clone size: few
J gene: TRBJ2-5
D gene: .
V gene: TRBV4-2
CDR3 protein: CASSRNQDTQYF
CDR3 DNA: TGTGCCAGCAGTCGAAACCAAGATACCCAGTACTTC

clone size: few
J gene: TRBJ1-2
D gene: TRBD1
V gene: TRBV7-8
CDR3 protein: CASSSRQGAHYGYTF
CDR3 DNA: TGTGCCAGCAGCTCCAGACAGGGGGCTCACTATGGCTACACCTTC

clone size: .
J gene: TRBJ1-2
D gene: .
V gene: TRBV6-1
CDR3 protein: CASRGTSGGDYGYTF
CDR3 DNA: TGTGCCAGCAGAGGGACGTCGGGGGGGGATTATGGCTACACCTTC

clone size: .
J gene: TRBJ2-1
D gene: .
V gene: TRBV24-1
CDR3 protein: CATSIIGDNEQFF
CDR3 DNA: TGTGCCACCAGTATTATAGGGGACAATGAGCAGTTCTTC

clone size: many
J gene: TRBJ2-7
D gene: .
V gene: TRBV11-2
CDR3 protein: CASSSPLRGGSYEQYF
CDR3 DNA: TGTGCCAGCAGCTCTCCTCTCAGAGGAGGTTCCTACGAGCAGTACTTC

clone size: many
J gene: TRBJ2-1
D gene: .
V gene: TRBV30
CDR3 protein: CAWRGRQGYNEQFF
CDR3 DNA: TGTGCCTGGAGAGGGCGGCAGGGGTACAATGAGCAGTTCTTC

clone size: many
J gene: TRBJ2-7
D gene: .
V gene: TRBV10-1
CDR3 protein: CASSAGTGLGYEQYF
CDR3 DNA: TGCGCCAGCAGCGCTGGGACGGGCTTAGGCTACGAGCAGTACTTC

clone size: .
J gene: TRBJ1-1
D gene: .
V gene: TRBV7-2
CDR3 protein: CASSPTGGGFTEAFF
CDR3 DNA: TGTGCCAGCAGCCCGACCGGCGGGGGATTCACTGAAGCTTTCTTT

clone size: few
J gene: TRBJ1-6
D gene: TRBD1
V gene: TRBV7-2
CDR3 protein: CASSTTGTDRNSPLHF
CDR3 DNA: TGTGCCAGCAGCACAACCGGGACAGACCGTAATTCACCCCTCCACTTT

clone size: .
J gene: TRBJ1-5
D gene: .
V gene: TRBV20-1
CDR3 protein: CSARDYRSNQPQHF
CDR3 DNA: TGCAGTGCTAGAGATTATCGGAGCAATCAGCCCCAGCATTTT

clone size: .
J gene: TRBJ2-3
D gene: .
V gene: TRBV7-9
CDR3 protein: CAGSWGQGIVDEQYF
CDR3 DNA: .

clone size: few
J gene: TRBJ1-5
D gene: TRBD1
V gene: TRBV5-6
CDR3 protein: CASSPRTGTYQPQHF
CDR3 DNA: TGTGCCAGCAGCCCCAGGACAGGGACTTATCAGCCCCAGCATTTT

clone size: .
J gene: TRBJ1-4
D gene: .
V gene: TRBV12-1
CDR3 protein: CASSFVRGRGSLNEKLFF
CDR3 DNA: TGTGCCAGCAGCTTTGTTCGGGGGCGCGGGTCCCTTAATGAAAAACTGTTTTTT

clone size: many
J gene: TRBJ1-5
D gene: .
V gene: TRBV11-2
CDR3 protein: CASSNHPQPQHF
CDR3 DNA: TGTGCCAGCAGCAACCACCCTCAGCCCCAGCATTTT

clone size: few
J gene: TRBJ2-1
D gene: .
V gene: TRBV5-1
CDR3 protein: CASSLGQVDEQFF
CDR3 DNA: TGCGCCAGCAGCTTGGGACAGGTAGATGAGCAGTTCTTC

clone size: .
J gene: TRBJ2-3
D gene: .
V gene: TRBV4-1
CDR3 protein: CASSQDLETTQYF
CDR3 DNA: TGCGCCAGCAGCCAAGATCTGGAGACTACGCAGTATTTT

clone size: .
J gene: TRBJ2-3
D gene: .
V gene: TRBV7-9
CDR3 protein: CASSLGSSRTDTQYF
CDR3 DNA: TGTGCCAGCAGCTTAGGATCCTCTCGCACAGATACGCAGTATTTT

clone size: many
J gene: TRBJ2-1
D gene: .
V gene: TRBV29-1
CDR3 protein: CSVEWTAVVSSYNEQFF
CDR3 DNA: TGCAGCGTTGAATGGACAGCGGTGGTTAGCTCCTACAATGAGCAGTTCTTC